Below, 19 T cell receptor beta chains from the same sample are listed, as sequenced in a study of cytomegalovirus exposure and HLA in healthy donors (dated by TCRdb to 2015 to 2018). Library preparation was by the immunoSEQ multiplex PCR assay. For the multiplex PCR, a mixture combining 60 forward primers for TCR Vbeta segments and 13 reverse primers for TCR Jbeta segments was used. The immuneACCESS repertoire file appears here via TCRdb, limited to in-frame rearrangements. These files lack a portion of the clones; in checked studies, under half of the deficit traces to unresolved V genes, and the cause of the others is not known. The sample data list about 170,000 clones, and roughly 80% of these were observed just once. 5.5% to 7.5% of the sample comes from the top ten. Source material: PBMCs. The source is a man younger than 40 in good health and CMV-seropositive.

This chain uses TRBV29-1 with TRBJ2-7; perhaps TRBD2 as D (6 bases). This CDR3 is 14 amino acids long. The V gene lost 5 bases and the J gene lost 6 bases, with 20 bases spanning the gap. Germline CDR1 reads SQVTM; CDR2 reads ANQGSEA. DNA of the CDR3: TGCAGCGTTAAACCTAGCGTGTACTTGGTCGAGCAGTACTTC. Translated: CSVKPSVYLVEQYF.

The rearrangement links TRBV5-6 to TRBJ2-7, with 14 bases fitting TRBD2. This CDR3 spans 17 amino acids. The V gene end was trimmed by 4 bases and the J gene end by 1 base; junction bases not matched to a gene: 7. In germline, CDR1 is SGHDT, CDR2 YYEEEE. CDR3 in amino acids: CASSRRLAGGISYEQYF. The CDR3 bases are TGTGCCAGCAGCCGTCGACTAGCGGGAGGGATTTCCTACGAGCAGTACTTC.

The V call is TRBV27, the J call TRBJ2-1; D may be TRBD1 (5 bases). The CDR3 spans 17 residues. From germline, CDR1 is MNHEY and CDR2 SMNVEV (reference sequence). Trimming pared 2 bases from V and 6 bases from J, leaving 20 bases between. CDR3 residues: CASSLLPPDTDSNEQFF. Here the CDR3 DNA reads TGTGCCAGCAGTTTACTGCCGCCGGACACCGATTCCAATGAGCAGTTCTTC.

The rearrangement joins TRBV7-9 to TRBJ2-7; the match to TRBD1 covers 8 bases. CDR3 size: 14 residues. V lost 5 bases and J lost 2; bases outside the gene matches: 5. Germline lookup yields CDR1 SEHNR and CDR2 FQNEAQ (reference sequence). CDR3 residues: CASSPGQGTYEQYF. DNA of the CDR3: TGTGCCAGCAGCCCTGGACAGGGTACCTACGAGCAGTACTTC. The full variable domain, completed using reference TRBV7-9 and TRBJ2-7, is DTGVSQNPRHKITKRGQNVTFRCDPISEHNRLYWYRQTLGQGPEFLTYFQNEAQLEKSRLLSDRFSAERPKGSFSTLEIQRTEQGDSAMYLCASSPGQGTYEQYFGPGTRLTVT.

The rearrangement joins TRBV18 to TRBJ1-1; 12 bases line up with TRBD1. Germline lookup yields CDR1 KGHSH and CDR2 LQKENI. CDR3 length: 17 amino acids. After removal of 3 bases from V and 1 base from J, the junction contained 6 bases not matched to a gene. DNA of the CDR3: TGTGCCAGCTCACCGGGACAGGGGGCGGGACCGAACACTGAAGCTTTCTTT. It is translated as CASSPGQGAGPNTEAFF.

This clone was counted between two and nine times. V and J are TRBV5-1 and TRBJ1-1; 7 nucleotides align to TRBD1. CDR1 is SGHRS, CDR2 YFSETQ, per germline. The CDR3 totals 15 residues. V was pared by 0 bases and J by 5 bases, with 7 bases of the junction left unmatched. The CDR3 bases are TGCGCCAGCAGCTTGGCTGACAGGGAAGTAACTGAAGCTTTCTTT. Its protein is CASSLADREVTEAFF.

The table lists this clone with a few counts. The rearrangement links TRBV7-6 to TRBJ2-1; the D gene is possibly TRBD2 (6 bases). The germline CDR1 and CDR2 sequences are SGHVS and FNYEAQ. This CDR3 comprises 17 residues. Trimming pared 5 bases from V and 0 bases from J, leaving 17 bases between. The CDR3 nucleotides read TGTGCCAGCAGCCCCGGCCAGCGGGCGAGCTCCTACAATGAGCAGTTCTTC. This encodes CASSPGQRASSYNEQFF. Using reference TRBV7-6 and TRBJ2-1 for the parts outside the CDR3, the full variable domain is GAGVSQSPRYKVTKRGQDVALRCDPISGHVSLYWYRQALGQGPEFLTYFNYEAQQDKSGLPNDRFSAERPEGSISTLTIQRTEQRDSAMYRCASSPGQRASSYNEQFFGPGTRLTVL.

The gene calls are TRBV7-9 and TRBJ1-2, with 7 bases lining up with TRBD1. The germline V gene encodes CDR1 SEHNR and CDR2 FQNEAQ (reference sequence). The trim removed 5 bases at V and 1 base at J, leaving 7 bases unmatched. This CDR3 has 15 amino acids. CDR3 residues: CASSEGQAVNYGYTF. The DNA of the CDR3 is TGTGCCAGCAGCGAAGGACAGGCAGTTAACTATGGCTACACCTTC.

In its sample, this clone was seen once. The chain combines TRBV6-1 with TRBJ2-2; TRBD2 aligns across 8 bases. V shed 4 bases and J 3 bases; nucleotides not matched to a gene: 10. The CDR3 sequence is 17 residues long. The germline V gene encodes CDR1 MNHNS and CDR2 SASEGT. The CDR3 DNA reads as TGTGCCAGCAGTGGATTTGCGGGAGGCGGGTACACCGGGGAGCTGTTTTTT. Protein product: CASSGFAGGGYTGELFF.

The chain links TRBV18 to TRBJ1-4; D gene uncertain. The CDR3 totals 14 residues. Germline V lookup: CDR1 KGHSH, CDR2 LQKENI. Trimming removed 4 bases from V and 8 bases from J, with 14 bases in between. For the CDR3, the DNA is TGTGCCAGCTCACTTCAGGCAGAACGGGAAAAACTGTTTTTT. Amino acid sequence: CASSLQAEREKLFF.

Turning to this clone: One junction end disagrees with the germline gene, perhaps due to a read error. The chain uses TRBV12-5 and TRBJ2-3; D unresolved. Germline V gives CDR1 LGHNT, CDR2 FRNRAP. CDR3 length: 14 amino acids. CDR3 sequence (DNA): TGTGCTAGTGGTTTAGGTGTCGGCACAGATACGCAATATTTT. Its protein product is CASGLGVGTDTQYF.

The CDR3 coding sequence is TGTGCCAGCAGTGAAGTACTAGCTACTACCGGGGAGCTGTTTTTT. Translating it yields CASSEVLATTGELFF. V gene TRBV2 combines with J gene TRBJ2-2; D is possibly TRBD2 (6 bases). The CDR3 extends over 15 amino acids. Between the trimmed V and J ends, which lost 1 base and 5 bases, there was a span of 11 bases. The germline CDR1 and CDR2 sequences are SNHLY and FYNNEI.

This rearrangement joins TRBV7-3 to TRBJ1-2; 9 positions match TRBD1. After removal of 1 base from V and 4 bases from J, the junction contained 7 bases not matched to a gene. The CDR3 has 16 residues. CDR1 is SGHTA, CDR2 FQGTGA, per germline. CDR3 residues: CASSLRGQGQGYGYTF. CDR3 coding DNA: TGTGCCAGCAGCTTAAGGGGACAGGGCCAGGGCTATGGCTACACCTTC.

The count of this clone is one. The chain joins TRBV10-1 to TRBJ2-2, with a tentative D call TRBD2 (5 bases). This CDR3 contains 13 residues. The V gene's germline CDR1 is WNHNN and CDR2 SYGVQD (reference sequence). V lost 10 bases to trimming and J lost 4 bases, with 13 bases between them. This chain's CDR3 is CATQRPGTGELFF. CDR3 DNA: TGCGCCACCCAGCGGCCGGGCACCGGGGAGCTGTTTTTT.

To note about this clone: The sample has other DNA sequences that encode this CDR3 too. The chain links TRBV20-1 to TRBJ1-1; D call uncertain. V was cut by 6 bases and J by 0 bases, with 5 bases left in between. Germline V gene lookup returns CDR1 DFQATT and CDR2 SNEGSKA (reference sequence). This CDR3 has 11 residues. The CDR3 reads CSASMNTEAFF. The CDR3 DNA is TGCAGTGCAAGCATGAACACTGAAGCTTTCTTT.

CDR3 nucleotides: TGCGCCAGCAGCCTGACTAGCGGTTCCCACGCGAACACCGGGGAGCTGTTTTTT. It translates to CASSLTSGSHANTGELFF. This chain links TRBV5-1 with TRBJ2-2; 9 bases line up with TRBD2. The CDR3 spans 18 residues. V dropped 4 bases and J dropped 0; count of bases not matched to a gene: 10. Germline CDR1 reads SGHRS; CDR2 reads YFSETQ.

The rearrangement joins TRBV9 to TRBJ2-1; tentative D call: TRBD2 (6 bases). The CDR3 runs to 16 residues. The V gene lost 0 bases and the J gene lost 7 bases, with 17 bases spanning the gap. Germline V gene sequence: CDR1 SGDLS, CDR2 YYNGEE. The CDR3 region is CASSVGGRLVKNEQFF. The CDR3 bases are TGTGCCAGCAGCGTAGGTGGGAGGTTAGTAAAAAATGAGCAGTTCTTC.

The genes are TRBV5-6 and TRBJ2-7, with 9 bases lining up with TRBD1. CDR1 is SGHDT, CDR2 YYEEEE, per germline. The CDR3 contains 15 residues. V shed 4 bases, J shed 2 bases, and the junction held 7 bases outside the gene matches. The CDR3 nucleotides are TGTGCCAGCAGCGTCGGACAGGGGAATCCCTACGAGCAGTACTTC. This encodes CASSVGQGNPYEQYF.

This clone turned up a few times. This chain uses TRBV27 with TRBJ2-3; tentative D call: TRBD2 (6 bases). The ends were cut back, 7 bases at V and 0 bases at J, with 11 bases in the middle. This CDR3 has 14 residues. CDR1 is MNHEY and CDR2 is SMNVEV in the germline V gene (reference sequence). CDR3 in DNA: TGTGCCAGCACGCGGGGTCCTAGCACAGATACGCAGTATTTT. It is translated as CASTRGPSTDTQYF.